The 20 T cell receptor beta chains listed next were all sequenced from one sample in a study of Ad26.COV2.S vaccination and SARS-CoV-2 variants. Profiled with immunoSEQ multiplex PCR; TCRdb holds only in-frame clones, not every one. Among 300,000 to 350,000 clones listed, about 88% were seen once. Treatment given: some 20 received Ad26.COV2.S at low or high dose, single or two shots; several received placebo; per-sample allocation not given. The samples were gathered on day 63 after the first injection of vaccine or placebo. The material was peripheral blood, obtained in a trial of Ad26.COV2.S vaccine versus placebo. These receptor sequences come from a person between 18 and 65 years old who received the Ad26.COV2.S COVID-19 vaccine or a placebo.

Details on this clone: Other DNA sequences of this sample code for an identical CDR3. CDR3 sequence (DNA): TGTGCCAGCAGCTTGGACAGGGAGACCCAGTACTTC. This encodes CASSLDRETQYF. The genes are TRBV5-4 and TRBJ2-5; maybe TRBD1 (5 bases). Germline loops: CDR1 SGHNT, CDR2 YYREEE (reference sequence). The CDR3 spans 12 residues. Trimming cost V 0 bases and J 5 bases, with 5 bases left between them. Looking up the rest from reference TRBV5-4 and TRBJ2-5 gives the full variable domain: ETGVTQSPTHLIKTRGQQVTLRCSSQSGHNTVSWYQQALGQGPQFIFQYYREEENGRGNFPPRFSGLQFPNYSSELNVNALELDDSALYLCASSLDRETQYFGPGTRLLVL.

CDR3 protein: CASSLIRDRENTEAFF. Here the CDR3 DNA reads TGTGCCAGCAGTTTAATCCGGGACAGGGAGAACACTGAAGCTTTCTTT. The chain couples TRBV27 to TRBJ1-1; 9 bases map to TRBD1. V lost 2 bases and J lost 1; bases outside the gene matches: 5. The germline V gene encodes CDR1 MNHEY and CDR2 SMNVEV (reference sequence). CDR3 length equals 16 residues.

The chain uses TRBV9 and TRBJ2-5, with D perhaps TRBD2 (5 bases). Germline CDR1 reads SGDLS; CDR2 reads YYNGEE. The CDR3 is 15 amino acids. The V and J ends lost 3 bases and 5 bases respectively, with 17 bases between them. The DNA for the CDR3 is TGTGCCAGCAGCGGGGCGGGCGCCGGCGCGGAGACCCAGTACTTC. Translating it yields CASSGAGAGAETQYF.

The chain couples TRBV19 to TRBJ2-5, with D perhaps TRBD2 (5 bases). The CDR3 extends over 11 amino acids. V was trimmed by 5 bases and J by 5 bases, leaving 6 bases between them. CDR1 is LNHDA and CDR2 is SQIVND in the germline V gene (reference sequence). CDR3 in amino acids: CASSGGETQYF. CDR3 nucleotides: TGTGCCAGTAGTGGCGGGGAGACCCAGTACTTC.

The chain couples TRBV28 to TRBJ1-1; possibly TRBD1 for D (6 bases). Germline loops: CDR1 MDHEN, CDR2 SYDVKM. The V and J ends lost 5 bases and 0 bases respectively, with 25 bases between them. The CDR3 contains 19 residues. The CDR3 loop reads CASSTYIRRGQFMNTEAFF. DNA for the CDR3: TGTGCCAGCAGTACTTATATACGGCGGGGGCAGTTCATGAACACTGAAGCTTTCTTT.

The J gene is TRBJ2-1, the V gene TRBV6-6; 10 nucleotides align to TRBD2. The length of the CDR3 is 14 residues. Germline V CDR1 and CDR2: MNHNY, SVGAGI (reference sequence). Unmatched junction bases numbered 5, after V lost 5 bases and J lost 7 bases. CDR3 coding DNA: TGTGCCAGCAGTACCCTAGCGGGAGCTAATGAGCAGTTCTTC. It yields the protein CASSTLAGANEQFF.

CDR3 sequence (DNA): TGTGCCAGCAGCCAGACGGAAACCGGGGAGCTGTTTTTT. It yields the protein CASSQTETGELFF. The chain carries TRBV6-2 or TRBV6-3 and TRBJ2-2; D ambiguous. In germline, CDR1 is MNHEY, CDR2 SVGEGT. The CDR3 is made up of 13 amino acids. The V gene lost 6 bases and the J gene lost 5 bases, with 10 bases spanning the gap.

The rearrangement uses TRBV11-2 and TRBJ2-3; D is ambiguous. This CDR3 is built from 9 residues. From germline, CDR1 is SGHAT and CDR2 FQNNGV. Trimming took 8 bases from V and 6 from J, leaving 3 bases between them. In DNA, the CDR3 is TGTGCCAGCGGTGATACGCAGTATTTT. It is translated as CASGDTQYF. The complete variable domain, with remaining parts taken from reference TRBV11-2 and TRBJ2-3, reads EAGVAQSPRYKIIEKRQSVAFWCNPISGHATLYWYQQILGQGPKLLIQFQNNGVVDDSQLPKDRFSAERLKGVDSTLKIQPAKLEDSAVYLCASGDTQYFGPGTRLTVL.

A word on this clone: The junction departs from the called germline gene at one end, perhaps through a read error. The chain has TRBV19 and TRBJ2-6; TRBD2 might be the D (6 bases). This CDR3 spans 16 amino acids. CDR1 and CDR2 from the germline V gene are LNHDA and SQIVND (reference sequence). The CDR3 DNA reads as TGTGCCAGTAGAGGCGGGGCGGTCTCTTGGGCCAACGTCCTGACTTTC. This codes for CASRGGAVSWANVLTF.

The rearrangement uses TRBV6-5 and TRBJ1-2, with a possible D match to TRBD1 (5 bases). The CDR3 contains 15 residues. Germline CDR1 is MNHEY and CDR2 is SVGAGI. The V gene lost 2 bases and the J gene lost 5 bases, with 15 bases spanning the gap. CDR3 in DNA: TGTGCCAGCAGTTACCCCCGGGACGGCACTTATGGCTACACCTTC. Protein: CASSYPRDGTYGYTF.

The V call is TRBV28, the J call TRBJ1-5, with D possibly being TRBD1 (6 bases). Trimming stripped 3 bases from V and 4 bases from J, with 16 bases between. The germline V gene has CDR1 MDHEN and CDR2 SYDVKM. This CDR3 is built from 16 residues. CDR3 sequence (DNA): TGTGCCAGCAGTTTTTTTCAGGGGTTGACTAATCAGCCCCAGCATTTT. Translated: CASSFFQGLTNQPQHF.

The chain links TRBV27 to TRBJ1-2, with a tentative D call TRBD1 (6 bases). Trimming shortened V by 2 bases and J by 3 bases, and 16 bases separated the two germline ends. Germline V CDR1 and CDR2: MNHEY, SMNVEV (reference sequence). The CDR3 spans 16 residues. The DNA of the CDR3 is TGTGCCAGCAGTTTACCCTCCCTCGGGGGGCACTATGGCTACACCTTC. This encodes CASSLPSLGGHYGYTF.

The rearrangement links TRBV27 to TRBJ2-6, with D hard to call. The CDR3 is made up of 15 amino acids. The V gene lost 5 bases and the J gene lost 0 bases, with 8 bases spanning the gap. Germline V gene lookup returns CDR1 MNHEY and CDR2 SMNVEV (reference sequence). The CDR3 DNA reads TGTGCCAGCAGTGGGGAACTCTCTGGGGCCAACGTCCTGACTTTC. This encodes CASSGELSGANVLTF.

The chain combines TRBV7-2 with TRBJ2-1, with D possibly matching TRBD1 (6 bases). CDR1 is SGHTA, CDR2 FQGNSA, per germline. V lost 5 bases and J 0 bases, leaving 14 bases between the germline ends. CDR3 length: 16 residues. CDR3 amino acids: CASSASGTNSYNEQFF. The CDR3 DNA is TGTGCCAGCAGCGCTTCCGGGACAAACTCCTACAATGAGCAGTTCTTC.

The V gene is TRBV29-1, the J gene TRBJ2-5, with D perhaps given as TRBD1 or TRBD2 (6 bases each). Germline V gene lookup returns CDR1 SQVTM and CDR2 ANQGSEA. The CDR3 loop spans 15 amino acids. The V gene lost 7 bases and the J gene lost 2 bases, with 20 bases spanning the gap. CDR3 protein: CSARGPGKIQETQYF. The CDR3 DNA sequence: TGCAGCGCCCGGGGGCCCGGTAAGATACAAGAGACCCAGTACTTC. Variable domain in full (rest from reference TRBV29-1 and TRBJ2-5): SAVISQKPSRDICQRGTSLTIQCQVDSQVTMMFWYRQQPGQSLTLIATANQGSEATYESGFVIDKFPISRPNLTFSTLTVSNMSPEDSSIYLCSARGPGKIQETQYFGPGTRLLVL.

The DNA of the CDR3 is TGTGCCTGGAGTGGGCTAGCGGGAGGATTCTACGAGCAGTACTTC. Translated: CAWSGLAGGFYEQYF. V and J are TRBV30 and TRBJ2-7; the match to TRBD2 covers 11 bases. This CDR3 contains 15 residues. Germline-derived CDR1 and CDR2 are GTSNPN and SVGIG (reference sequence). The trim removed 1 base at V and 3 bases at J, leaving 5 bases unmatched.

The chain has TRBV30 and TRBJ2-2; D is unresolved. From germline, CDR1 is GTSNPN and CDR2 SVGIG (reference sequence). The CDR3 has 15 amino acids. V was shortened by 2 bases and J by 6 bases, with 16 bases between the two germline ends. The CDR3: CAWSKAVPRAGELFF. The CDR3 bases are TGTGCCTGGAGTAAGGCGGTGCCCCGCGCCGGGGAGCTGTTTTTT.

The chain combines TRBV6-6 with TRBJ1-3; 9 bases fit TRBD1. V lost 5 bases to trimming and J lost 2 bases; unmatched junction nucleotides: 4. The CDR3 sequence is 15 residues long. Germline V lookup: CDR1 MNHNY, CDR2 SVGAGI (reference sequence). The CDR3 DNA is TGTGCCAGCAGTAACGGACAGGGGCCTGGAAACACCATATATTTT. It codes for CASSNGQGPGNTIYF.

The chain couples TRBV11-3 to TRBJ1-1; a possible D gene is TRBD1 (5 bases). The CDR3 length is 17 residues. Germline V gene lookup returns CDR1 SGHNT and CDR2 YENEEA. Trimming pared 7 bases from V and 1 base from J, leaving 22 bases between. The CDR3, as DNA: TGTGCCAGCAACCGGGGTAGCAGGGTGAGCTCGAACACTGAAGCTTTCTTT. Translation gives CASNRGSRVSSNTEAFF. The full variable domain, its missing parts supplied by reference TRBV11-3 and TRBJ1-1, is EAGVVQSPRYKIIEKKQPVAFWCNPISGHNTLYWYLQNLGQGPELLIRYENEEAVDDSQLPKDRFSAERLKGVDSTLKIQPAELGDSAVYLCASNRGSRVSSNTEAFFGQGTRLTVV.

The chain has TRBV6-5 and TRBJ2-3, with 13 positions matching TRBD2. The V gene's germline CDR1 is MNHEY and CDR2 SVGAGI. The V and J ends lost 6 bases and 7 bases, in that order; junction bases with no gene match: 4. This CDR3 region has 14 residues. CDR3 in DNA: TGTGCCAGCAGAGAGGGACTAGCGGGGTATACGCAGTATTTT. Protein sequence: CASREGLAGYTQYF.